Below are 13 T cell receptor beta chains sequenced from a single sample in a study of human T cells and chemical hapten exposure. TCRdb recomputed calls from the RACE reads with MiXCR, one row per CDR3 protein. The sample yields about 120,000 distinct CDR3 sequences, over 10% seen once. Described time point: patch test 1, 2 weeks after DPC sensitization. The treatment denotes: therapeutic diphenylcyclopropenone sensitization with weekly scalp DPC. The sequences come from whole blood, collected in connection with sensitization to the hapten diphenylcyclopropenone (DPC). The receptors originated from a woman in her forties or fifties with alopecia areata. Some clones in this sample may be carry-over from other donors' samples.

The chain couples TRBV5-4 to TRBJ2-5; D could derive from TRBD1 or TRBD2 (6 bases each). The CDR3 has 15 residues. Per germline, CDR1 SGHNT and CDR2 YYREEE (reference sequence). The V gene lost 3 bases and the J gene lost 7 bases, with 19 bases spanning the gap. CDR3 DNA sequence: TGTGCCAGCAGCTCCCGACTGGAACAGGGAGGGACCCAGTACTTC. It translates to CASSSRLEQGGTQYF.

In this sample, this clonotype turned up a few times. The chain is built from TRBV27 and TRBJ1-6, with 7 nucleotides matching TRBD1. The CDR3 runs to 16 residues. Germline trimming cut 7 bases from V and 6 bases from J; bases unmatched to any gene: 12. Germline V gene sequence: CDR1 MNHEY, CDR2 SMNVEV (reference sequence). The CDR3 nucleotides are TGTGCCAGCACCCCGACAGGGAAGTTGGGTAATTCACCCCTCCACTTT. Its translation is CASTPTGKLGNSPLHF.

This clonotype was found many times. The V gene is TRBV11-2, the J gene TRBJ2-2; D remains unclear. Germline CDR1 SGHAT, CDR2 FQNNGV. The CDR3 length is 15 residues. Trimming removed 7 bases at V and 5 bases at J, with 17 bases between. Here the CDR3 reads CASNPVSGQTGELFF. CDR3 in DNA: TGTGCCAGCAATCCCGTTTCCGGGCAGACCGGGGAGCTGTTTTTT.

The chain has TRBV3-1 and TRBJ1-1; D is uncertain. V gave up 1 base and J gave up 6 bases, with 9 bases separating them. Germline assignment: CDR1 LGHDT and CDR2 YNNKEL (reference sequence). The CDR3 is made up of 13 amino acids. CDR3 in DNA: TGTGCCAGCAGCCAAGGAGCGGACGCTGAAGCTTTCTTT. This encodes CASSQGADAEAFF.

The chain carries TRBV11-2 and TRBJ2-7, with TRBD2 matching over 9 bases. V gave up 4 bases and J gave up 0 bases; unmatched junction bases: 7. Germline V gene lookup returns CDR1 SGHAT and CDR2 FQNNGV. This CDR3 spans 16 amino acids. CDR3 DNA: TGTGCCAGCAGCTCCCTATTTAGCGGGGGCTCCTACGAGCAGTACTTC. The encoded protein is CASSSLFSGGSYEQYF.

This clonotype has more than one count but fewer than ten. The chain joins TRBV2 to TRBJ2-1; TRBD1 matches 8 bases. This CDR3 is 14 amino acids long. V shed 6 bases and J 8 bases; nucleotides not matched to a gene: 9. Germline-derived CDR1 and CDR2 are SNHLY and FYNNEI. The CDR3 reads CASRRTGSWDEQFF. CDR3 coding DNA: TGTGCCAGCAGGAGGACAGGGAGTTGGGATGAGCAGTTCTTC.

The sample holds many counts of this clonotype. The CDR3 DNA is TGTGCCAGCAGCTTGGGAACGGGGGCGAACACTGAAGCTTTCTTT. It specifies CASSLGTGANTEAFF. The V call is TRBV11-2, the J call TRBJ1-1; D is perhaps TRBD1 (6 bases). CDR3 length equals 15 residues. V was clipped by 3 bases and J by 1 base, with 12 bases between them. The V gene's germline CDR1 is SGHAT and CDR2 FQNNGV.

The chain recombines TRBV7-9 with TRBJ2-1, with 7 positions matching TRBD1. V was clipped by 1 base and J by 8 bases; unmatched bases: 11. Germline V lookup: CDR1 SEHNR, CDR2 FQNEAQ (reference sequence). The CDR3 spans 16 residues. The DNA for the CDR3 is TGTGCCAGCAGCTTAGGAACCGGGACAGAGGGCGATGAGCAGTTCTTC. Its protein is CASSLGTGTEGDEQFF.

In its sample, this clonotype was seen many times. The V gene is TRBV12-3 or TRBV12-4, the J gene TRBJ1-6, with TRBD1 as a possible D gene (5 bases). Trimming pared 6 bases from V and 5 bases from J, leaving 11 bases between. The CDR3 contains 14 residues. CDR3: CASSQGSHNSPLHF. The CDR3 coding sequence is TGTGCCAGCAGCCAGGGAAGTCATAATTCACCCCTCCACTTT.

The chain combines TRBV20-1 with TRBJ2-1; 10 nucleotides match TRBD2. V dropped 3 bases and J dropped 9; count of bases not matched to a gene: 8. The CDR3 extends over 14 amino acids. The V gene's germline CDR1 is DFQATT and CDR2 SNEGSKA (reference sequence). The CDR3 DNA is TGCAGTGCTAGTCAAGCGGGAGGGCTCGGTGAGCAGTTCTTC. It codes for CSASQAGGLGEQFF.

This clonotype was detected many times. This chain connects TRBV4-1 to TRBJ1-1; maybe TRBD1 (6 bases). CDR1 is MGHRA and CDR2 is YSYEKL in the germline V gene. The CDR3 is 13 amino acids. V was trimmed by 0 bases and J by 7 bases, leaving 9 bases between them. The CDR3 region has the DNA TGCGCCAGCAGCCAAGATTGGACAGTTGAAGCTTTCTTT. It is translated as CASSQDWTVEAFF.

This clonotype was observed a handful of times. The J gene is TRBJ2-7, the V gene TRBV12-3 or TRBV12-4, with TRBD1 identical over 9 bases. The junction had 9 bases not matched to a gene; V was cut back by 5 bases and J by 4 bases. CDR3 size: 15 residues. The CDR3 region is CASSHTDRGYYEQYF. The CDR3 nucleotides read TGTGCCAGCAGTCATACGGACAGGGGATATTACGAGCAGTACTTC.

The J gene is TRBJ1-1, the V gene TRBV5-1; TRBD1 matches at 12 bases. The germline gives CDR1 SGHRS, CDR2 YFSETQ. Germline trimming cut 0 bases from V and 4 bases from J; bases unmatched to any gene: 4. This CDR3 is built from 16 residues. CDR3 in amino acids: CASSLAGQGAITEAFF. CDR3 nucleotide sequence: TGCGCCAGCAGCTTGGCGGGACAGGGGGCTATCACTGAAGCTTTCTTT.